These 12 T cell receptor beta chains share one sample of origin, sequenced in a study of blood T cell repertoires in COVID-19. Assay used: immunoSEQ multiplex PCR; TCRdb lists only in-frame clones, some missing. The top ten hold 3% to 4% of the sample, which has 210,000 or so clones, around nine tenths seen once. The material sequenced was PBMCs or T cells enriched from blood (not recorded which). These receptors all come from a woman aged 25 to 39 who had been exposed to COVID-19.

This clone was recorded once. The rearrangement joins TRBV19 to TRBJ1-6; 10 bases are shared with TRBD1. Germline V gives CDR1 LNHDA, CDR2 SQIVND (reference sequence). Trimming removed 6 bases from V and 6 bases from J; junction bases left unmatched: 2. The CDR3 runs 14 residues. The CDR3 DNA sequence: TGTGCCAGTAGCCGGGACAGGGGTAATTCACCCCTCCACTTT. Translated: CASSRDRGNSPLHF.

This chain connects TRBV6-5 to TRBJ1-5; D is unclear. The CDR3 runs 14 residues. The V and J ends lost 4 bases and 4 bases respectively, with 11 bases between them. The germline V gene has CDR1 MNHEY and CDR2 SVGAGI. The DNA for the CDR3 is TGTGCCAGCAGTTCAGGTGAAGTTAATCAGCCCCAGCATTTT. Residues: CASSSGEVNQPQHF.

Only a few counts were recorded for this clone. The chain recombines TRBV10-2 with TRBJ1-6; D is perhaps TRBD1 (5 bases). The CDR3 extends over 16 amino acids. V gave up 2 bases and J gave up 4 bases, with 12 bases separating them. CDR1 and CDR2 (germline): WSHSY, SAAADI. The CDR3 is CASSEKAGWYNSPLHF. The CDR3 bases are TGCGCCAGCAGTGAGAAGGCAGGGTGGTATAATTCACCCCTCCACTTT.

The chain is built from TRBV27 and TRBJ2-7; perhaps TRBD1 as D (5 bases). The CDR3 has 16 residues. Germline-derived CDR1 and CDR2 are MNHEY and SMNVEV (reference sequence). Deletions cut 8 bases from V and 2 bases from J, with 22 bases between. CDR3 DNA: TGTGCCAGCGGAAAAGGGGTGGTGACTCTACCCTACGAGCAGTACTTC. Translating it yields CASGKGVVTLPYEQYF.

This sequence joins TRBV5-4 and TRBJ2-7; 7 bases map to TRBD1. There are 15 residues in the CDR3. Germline V lookup: CDR1 SGHNT, CDR2 YYREEE (reference sequence). V shed 1 base, J shed 1 base, and the junction held 5 bases outside the gene matches. CDR3 sequence (DNA): TGTGCCAGCAGCTTGTCATGGGACAGATCCTACGAGCAGTACTTC. It codes for CASSLSWDRSYEQYF.

This rearrangement joins TRBV18 to TRBJ2-1; TRBD2 is a possible D gene (6 bases). This CDR3 is 16 amino acids long. The germline V gene encodes CDR1 KGHSH and CDR2 LQKENI. V was cut by 1 base and J by 3 bases, with 13 bases left in between. CDR3 bases: TGTGCCAGCTCACCACTTTGGCGGGATTTCTACAATGAGCAGTTCTTC. Translated: CASSPLWRDFYNEQFF. Together with reference TRBV18 and TRBJ2-1, the CDR3 gives the full variable domain: NAGVMQNPRHLVRRRGQEARLRCSPMKGHSHVYWYRQLPEEGLKFMVYLQKENIIDESGMPKERFSAEFPKEGPSILRIQQVVRGDSAAYFCASSPLWRDFYNEQFFGPGTRLTVL.

DNA of the CDR3: TGTGCCATCAGTGACCCCATTAGCACCGGGGAGCTGTTTTTT. This gives the protein CAISDPISTGELFF. The chain is built from TRBV10-3 and TRBJ2-2; D is ambiguous. This CDR3 is 14 amino acids long. V gave up 3 bases and J gave up 4 bases, with 9 bases separating them. Germline lookup yields CDR1 ENHRY and CDR2 SYGVKD.

The V gene is TRBV4-2, the J gene TRBJ1-1; no definite D call. V was trimmed by 5 bases and J by 0 bases, leaving 16 bases between them. Germline CDR1 and CDR2: LGHNA and YNFKEQ. The CDR3 loop spans 16 amino acids. The CDR3 DNA sequence: TGTGCCAGCAGCTTATCGGGTAGACGCATGAACACTGAAGCTTTCTTT. Amino acids: CASSLSGRRMNTEAFF.

The gene calls are TRBV4-1 and TRBJ1-5, with D perhaps matching TRBD1 (5 bases). This CDR3 is built from 17 residues. V gave up 1 base and J gave up 2 bases, with 15 bases separating them. Looked up from germline, CDR1 is MGHRA and CDR2 is YSYEKL. The CDR3: CASSQAYQGLGNQPQHF. As DNA, the CDR3 is TGCGCCAGCAGCCAAGCGTATCAGGGACTTGGCAATCAGCCCCAGCATTTT.

The rearrangement joins TRBV4-1 to TRBJ2-7, with D possibly TRBD1 on 6 matching bases. Germline V CDR1 and CDR2: MGHRA, YSYEKL. The germline V and J ends were trimmed by 4 bases and 2 bases, with 15 bases remaining between them. The CDR3 has 15 residues. DNA of the CDR3: TGCGCCAGCAGCCGTCGGTACAGGGCTACCTACGAGCAGTACTTC. Residues: CASSRRYRATYEQYF.

The rearrangement links TRBV3-1 (or the pseudogene TRBV3-2) to TRBJ2-1, with 11 bases fitting TRBD2. Unmatched junction bases numbered 9, after V lost 3 bases and J lost 8 bases. Looked up from germline, CDR1 is LGHDT and CDR2 is YNNKEL (reference sequence). This CDR3 comprises 16 residues. Written as DNA, the CDR3 is TGTGCCAGCAGCCAGCCTCTAGCGGGAGGTGTCGATGAGCAGTTCTTC. This gives the protein CASSQPLAGGVDEQFF.

The rearrangement joins TRBV15 to TRBJ2-7; TRBD2 aligns across 7 bases. Germline V gives CDR1 LNHNV, CDR2 YYDKDF (reference sequence). The V and J ends lost 3 bases and 2 bases, in that order; junction bases with no gene match: 4. The length of the CDR3 is 14 residues. CDR3: CATSSGGGTYEQYF. CDR3 DNA sequence: TGTGCCACCAGCAGTGGGGGGGGGACCTACGAGCAGTACTTC.